The next 27 T cell receptor beta chains were all read from a single sample in a study of cytomegalovirus exposure and HLA in healthy donors. This PCR relied on a set of 60 Vbeta primers and 13 Jbeta primers. Profiling relied on immunoSEQ multiplex PCR, and the TCRdb table lists in-frame clones only, not all of them. This sample's clone table lists tens of thousands of clones. Sequencing input: PBMCs. These receptors were taken from a woman younger than 30 in good health and CMV-seronegative.

J is TRBJ2-5 and V is TRBV6-1; D remains ambiguous. V was pared by 7 bases and J by 5 bases, with 14 bases between. This CDR3 spans 13 amino acids. The germline V gene encodes CDR1 MNHNS and CDR2 SASEGT. CDR3 residues: CASTVRVQETQYF. The CDR3 DNA reads as TGTGCCAGCACCGTTCGGGTTCAGGAGACCCAGTACTTC.

The chain employs TRBV27 and TRBJ2-4; D might be TRBD1 (6 bases). This CDR3 contains 21 residues. Looked up from germline, CDR1 is MNHEY and CDR2 is SMNVEV (reference sequence). V dropped 1 base and J dropped 0 bases, with 25 bases sitting between them. The CDR3, as DNA: TGTGCCAGCAGTTTATGTGGGGGCGCGGGCTGGGCCCAGCTAGCCAAAAACATTCAGTACTTC. Translated, it gives CASSLCGGAGWAQLAKNIQYF.

The rearrangement joins TRBV30 to TRBJ2-1, with TRBD2 matching over 10 bases. The CDR3 length is 14 residues. Germline-derived CDR1 and CDR2 are GTSNPN and SVGIG (reference sequence). J lost 4 bases, V lost 6 bases, and 6 bases had no gene match. CDR3 region: CACNGLAAYNEQFF. In DNA form, the CDR3 reads TGTGCCTGCAATGGACTAGCGGCTTACAATGAGCAGTTCTTC.

Measured by frequency, this clone is medium-sized. The J gene is TRBJ1-2, the V gene TRBV5-1, with 7 bases aligning to TRBD1. V gave up 1 base and J gave up 0 bases; unmatched junction bases: 0. Germline CDR1 is SGHRS and CDR2 is YFSETQ. The CDR3 is made up of 14 amino acids. The CDR3 region is CASSLTGANYGYTF. The CDR3 DNA reads as TGCGCCAGCAGCTTGACAGGGGCTAACTATGGCTACACCTTC.

This chain uses TRBV2 with TRBJ2-7; D may be TRBD1 (5 bases). The germline V and J ends were trimmed by 4 bases and 11 bases, with 21 bases remaining between them. This CDR3 region has 14 residues. Germline CDR1 reads SNHLY; CDR2 reads FYNNEI. The chain's CDR3 is CASSAVRESPKEYF. CDR3 DNA sequence: TGTGCCAGCAGTGCGGTCAGGGAATCCCCGAAGGAGTACTTC.

The chain joins TRBV4-1 to TRBJ2-1, with D perhaps matching TRBD1 (5 bases). Germline V lookup: CDR1 MGHRA, CDR2 YSYEKL. V was shortened by 2 bases and J by 4 bases, with 12 bases between the two germline ends. This CDR3 is built from 15 residues. The CDR3 is CASSQKWAGYNEQFF. The CDR3 DNA reads as TGCGCCAGCAGCCAAAAATGGGCAGGGTACAATGAGCAGTTCTTC.

The chain links TRBV6-5 to TRBJ1-2; weak D call: TRBD1 (5 bases). V was pared by 7 bases and J by 4 bases, with 19 bases between. Germline V gives CDR1 MNHEY, CDR2 SVGAGI. This CDR3 spans 15 amino acids. CDR3 DNA: TGTGCCAGCACTCTTTTAAGCCGAGACAGCTATGGCTACACCTTC. It is translated as CASTLLSRDSYGYTF.

In nucleotides, the CDR3 is TGTGCCAGCAGCGAGGGTCGGGGAACTGGCGGCTACACCTTC. It specifies CASSEGRGTGGYTF. The chain links TRBV2 to TRBJ1-2, with D unresolved. The length of the CDR3 is 14 residues. Germline CDR1 reads SNHLY; CDR2 reads FYNNEI. V was cut by 6 bases and J by 8 bases, with 19 bases left in between. Full variable domain (remainder filled in from reference TRBV2 and TRBJ1-2): EPEVTQTPSHQVTQMGQEVILRCVPISNHLYFYWYRQILGQKVEFLVSFYNNEISEKSEIFDDQFSVERPDGSNFTLKIRSTKLEDSAMYFCASSEGRGTGGYTFGSGTRLTVV.

The rearrangement joins TRBV25-1 to TRBJ2-7, with a weak D call TRBD1 (6 bases). This CDR3 is 12 amino acids long. The V gene's germline CDR1 is MGHDK and CDR2 SYGVNS. Trimming shortened V by 8 bases and J by 4 bases, and 12 bases separated the two germline ends. CDR3 bases: TGTGCCAGCGGGACAACAAGGTACGAGCAGTACTTC. Translation gives CASGTTRYEQYF.

This sequence joins TRBV5-1 and TRBJ1-2; D remains unclear. V dropped 5 bases and J dropped 5 bases, with 16 bases sitting between them. CDR1 and CDR2 (germline): SGHRS, YFSETQ. This CDR3 is built from 14 residues. The CDR3 sequence is CASSSNEGAYGYTF. The DNA of the CDR3 is TGCGCCAGCAGTAGTAATGAGGGTGCATATGGCTACACCTTC.

The J gene is TRBJ1-2, the V gene TRBV29-1; TRBD1 is a possible D gene (6 bases). Germline V gene data show CDR1 as SQVTM and CDR2 as ANQGSEA. The CDR3 is 14 residues long. V was cut by 6 bases and J by 2 bases, with 16 bases left in between. The CDR3 DNA follows: TGCAGCGTCACAGACCAAACAGGGAACTATGGCTACACCTTC. Translated, it gives CSVTDQTGNYGYTF.

The chain has TRBV6-6 and TRBJ1-1; TRBD1 might be the D (6 bases). The ends were cut back, 7 bases at V and 1 base at J, with 13 bases in the middle. The CDR3 runs 14 residues. Germline lookup yields CDR1 MNHNY and CDR2 SVGAGI (reference sequence). CDR3 sequence: CASTTGRGNTEAFF. The CDR3 DNA sequence: TGTGCCAGCACCACAGGGCGTGGGAACACTGAAGCTTTCTTT.

The chain couples TRBV4-2 to TRBJ2-7; D is perhaps TRBD2 (5 bases). CDR1 and CDR2 from the germline V gene are LGHNA and YNFKEQ. This CDR3 is built from 19 residues. The V gene lost 1 base and the J gene lost 3 bases, with 25 bases spanning the gap. The CDR3 is CASSQGGLRGLSPFYEQYF. The CDR3 DNA sequence: TGTGCCAGCAGCCAAGGAGGCCTGCGAGGACTCAGCCCCTTCTACGAGCAGTACTTC.

The genes are TRBV9 and TRBJ1-1, with D maybe TRBD1 (6 bases). Per the germline V gene, CDR1 is SGDLS and CDR2 is YYNGEE. Trimming pared 0 bases from V and 3 bases from J, leaving 12 bases between. This CDR3 spans 15 amino acids. CDR3 region: CASSVDPEGDTEAFF. The CDR3 bases are TGTGCCAGCAGCGTAGACCCTGAGGGGGACACTGAAGCTTTCTTT.

This rearrangement joins TRBV6-5 to TRBJ2-7; 16 bases are shared with TRBD2. Germline assignment: CDR1 MNHEY and CDR2 SVGAGI. The length of the CDR3 is 16 residues. J gave up 4 bases and V 4 bases, and 4 bases lay outside the gene matches. The CDR3 here is CASSSPGLAGGYEQYF. The CDR3 DNA reads TGTGCCAGCAGTTCCCCGGGACTAGCGGGAGGGTACGAGCAGTACTTC.

J is TRBJ2-2 and V is TRBV30; a possible D gene is TRBD2 (5 bases). The CDR3 has 12 amino acids. Between the trimmed V and J ends, which lost 3 bases and 6 bases, there was a span of 8 bases. Germline V gene lookup returns CDR1 GTSNPN and CDR2 SVGIG (reference sequence). DNA for the CDR3: TGTGCCTGGAGCGCGGGTCCCGGGGAGCTGTTTTTT. This sequence encodes CAWSAGPGELFF.

This chain links TRBV2 with TRBJ2-5; 7 bases are shared with TRBD1. V was clipped by 6 bases and J by 2 bases; unmatched bases: 0. Germline CDR1 is SNHLY and CDR2 is FYNNEI. The CDR3 runs to 12 residues. The CDR3 DNA reads TGTGCCAGCAGGACAGGGCAAGAGACCCAGTACTTC. This codes for CASRTGQETQYF.

This chain connects TRBV19 to TRBJ2-5, with TRBD1 identical over 7 bases. Germline lookup yields CDR1 LNHDA and CDR2 SQIVND (reference sequence). Trimming removed 9 bases from V and 5 bases from J; junction bases left unmatched: 12. This CDR3 is built from 14 residues. The CDR3 DNA reads as TGTGCCAGCAGACCGTTAGACAGGGCGGAGACCCAGTACTTC. Protein product: CASRPLDRAETQYF.

The chain has TRBV10-3 and TRBJ2-1, with 11 bases identical to TRBD2. The V gene end was trimmed by 2 bases and the J gene end by 8 bases; junction bases not matched to a gene: 8. Germline V gives CDR1 ENHRY, CDR2 SYGVKD. This CDR3 contains 16 residues. CDR3 sequence: CAISERTSGSIDEQFF. CDR3 nucleotides: TGTGCCATCAGTGAGAGAACTAGCGGGAGCATCGATGAGCAGTTCTTC.

As to this clone: Other DNA variants within this sample encode the same CDR3. V and J are TRBV5-1 and TRBJ1-2; D not certain. The CDR3 loop spans 13 amino acids. Deletions cut 0 bases from V and 2 bases from J, with 5 bases between. Germline CDR1 is SGHRS and CDR2 is YFSETQ. CDR3 loop: CASSLDRNYGYTF. The DNA for the CDR3 is TGCGCCAGCAGCTTGGACAGAAACTATGGCTACACCTTC.

This chain connects TRBV6-1 to TRBJ2-1; TRBD2 might be the D (6 bases). The CDR3 totals 14 residues. The germline V gene encodes CDR1 MNHNS and CDR2 SASEGT. The V end lost 2 bases, the J end lost 8 bases, and 13 bases lay between the germline ends. The CDR3 reads CASSERGIGDEQFF. CDR3 DNA sequence: TGTGCCAGCAGTGAACGGGGGATAGGCGATGAGCAGTTCTTC.

This chain uses TRBV5-5 with TRBJ2-7, with a tentative D call TRBD1 (6 bases). CDR1 is SGHKS, CDR2 YYEKEE, per germline (reference sequence). The CDR3 contains 18 residues. V dropped 4 bases and J dropped 2 bases, with 25 bases sitting between them. CDR3 DNA sequence: TGTGCCAGCAGCCTCCAGCGAGGGGGAGCCGAGATAACCTACGAGCAGTACTTC. Protein product: CASSLQRGGAEITYEQYF.

J is TRBJ1-1 and V is TRBV7-9, with D perhaps TRBD1 (5 bases). The CDR3 covers 15 residues. Germline CDR1 is SEHNR and CDR2 is FQNEAQ (reference sequence). The ends were cut back, 5 bases at V and 2 bases at J, with 15 bases in the middle. Written as DNA, the CDR3 is TGTGCCAGCAGCGTACCAGGGAGGAGCAACACTGAAGCTTTCTTT. Its protein product is CASSVPGRSNTEAFF.

The chain combines TRBV10-1 with TRBJ2-4; 7 bases are a match to TRBD1. After removal of 7 bases from V and 6 bases from J, the junction contained 15 bases not matched to a gene. This CDR3 has 16 amino acids. Germline values: CDR1 WNHNN, CDR2 SYGVQD (reference sequence). This CDR3 reads CASIIPPGQIGNIQYF. CDR3 nucleotides: TGCGCCAGCATCATCCCGCCGGGACAGATAGGAAACATTCAGTACTTC.

The chain links TRBV30 to TRBJ2-7; possibly TRBD1 for D (6 bases). There are 18 residues in the CDR3. V was shortened by 3 bases and J by 0 bases, with 24 bases between the two germline ends. The germline V gene encodes CDR1 GTSNPN and CDR2 SVGIG (reference sequence). CDR3 sequence reads: CAWRVGQPKSPSSYEQYF. The DNA of the CDR3 is TGTGCCTGGAGAGTAGGACAGCCAAAGAGCCCTAGCTCCTACGAGCAGTACTTC.

The chain joins TRBV30 to TRBJ1-5; 9 nucleotides agree with TRBD1. The trim removed 3 bases at V and 6 bases at J, leaving 9 bases unmatched. CDR1 is GTSNPN and CDR2 is SVGIG in the germline V gene (reference sequence). There are 15 residues in the CDR3. The CDR3 is CAWRADRGTGQPQHF. The CDR3 DNA reads TGTGCCTGGAGAGCGGACAGGGGCACTGGTCAGCCCCAGCATTTT.

V is TRBV6-5 and J is TRBJ2-1, with 7 bases fitting TRBD2. The CDR3 runs 15 residues. Germline V lookup: CDR1 MNHEY, CDR2 SVGAGI. V was clipped by 5 bases and J by 5 bases; unmatched bases: 9. CDR3: CASSQLALTDNEQFF. In DNA form, the CDR3 reads TGTGCCAGCAGTCAACTAGCGCTTACCGACAATGAGCAGTTCTTC.